The 20 T cell receptor beta chains presented below share a single source sample, sequenced in a study of blood T cell repertoires in COVID-19. This table comes from immunoSEQ multiplex PCR, and its TCRdb copy is limited to in-frame clones, with some not included. The table lists over 75,000 clones, roughly 90% of them singletons. Sequenced input: peripheral blood. The receptor set was obtained from a man between 60 and 70 years old with acute or convalescent COVID-19.

The chain is built from TRBV5-1 and TRBJ2-5; D ambiguous. CDR3 length: 14 amino acids. The V gene's germline CDR1 is SGHRS and CDR2 YFSETQ. Trimming took off 3 bases at V and 3 bases at J, with 12 bases between the two ends. CDR3 nucleotides: TGCGCCAGCAGCTCATCGACTGCTAAAGAGACCCAGTACTTC. Translating it yields CASSSSTAKETQYF.

The chain joins TRBV7-2 to TRBJ2-7, with D possibly matching TRBD1 (5 bases). This CDR3 region has 14 residues. CDR1 and CDR2 (germline): SGHTA, FQGNSA. Trimming cost V 6 bases and J 0 bases, with 12 bases left between them. The CDR3: CASSSGLYSYEQYF. The CDR3 nucleotides read TGTGCCAGCAGTTCAGGGCTATACTCCTACGAGCAGTACTTC.

The gene calls are TRBV19 and TRBJ1-1; possibly TRBD1 for D (5 bases). V gave up 7 bases and J gave up 3 bases, with 18 bases separating them. CDR1 LNHDA and CDR2 SQIVND come from the germline V gene (reference sequence). The CDR3 totals 15 residues. The CDR3 region has the DNA TGTGCCAGTACCTATAATGGGGCGGTGGACACTGAAGCTTTCTTT. As protein: CASTYNGAVDTEAFF.

The chain recombines TRBV19 with TRBJ1-2; the D is unclear. The germline gives CDR1 LNHDA, CDR2 SQIVND (reference sequence). V was shortened by 3 bases and J by 6 bases, with 17 bases between the two germline ends. The CDR3 has 15 residues. The CDR3 here is CASSINVLQQDGYTF. The CDR3 DNA is TGTGCCAGTAGTATTAATGTTTTGCAGCAGGATGGCTACACCTTC.

The gene calls are TRBV4-3 and TRBJ2-1; the match to TRBD1 covers 8 bases. The V gene's germline CDR1 is LGHNA and CDR2 YSLEER. After removal of 2 bases from V and 5 bases from J, the junction contained 5 bases not matched to a gene. This CDR3 is built from 15 residues. CDR3 residues: CASSQHSTGDNEQFF. CDR3 DNA: TGCGCCAGCAGCCAACACTCGACAGGGGACAATGAGCAGTTCTTC.

V is TRBV18 and J is TRBJ1-3; maybe TRBD1 (6 bases). V was cut by 2 bases and J by 0 bases, with 11 bases left in between. Germline CDR1 and CDR2: KGHSH and LQKENI. The CDR3 has 16 residues. CDR3 loop: CASSPRQADSGNTIYF. The CDR3 nucleotides read TGTGCCAGCTCACCAAGACAGGCCGACTCTGGAAACACCATATATTTT.

The chain uses TRBV19 and TRBJ2-2, with 11 bases aligning to TRBD2. Germline values: CDR1 LNHDA, CDR2 SQIVND (reference sequence). V was clipped by 4 bases and J by 4 bases; unmatched bases: 5. This CDR3 comprises 16 residues. The CDR3 loop reads CASSTTSGRRTGELFF. The CDR3 coding sequence is TGTGCCAGTAGTACCACTAGCGGGAGACGCACCGGGGAGCTGTTTTTT.

V and J are TRBV5-5 and TRBJ2-7; D perhaps matches TRBD1 (6 bases). V lost 5 bases and J 3 bases, leaving 18 bases between the germline ends. CDR1 is SGHKS, CDR2 YYEKEE, per germline (reference sequence). The CDR3 is 15 residues long. The CDR3 reads CASRLGQSENYEQYF. The CDR3 DNA is TGTGCCAGCAGACTCGGACAGTCTGAGAACTACGAGCAGTACTTC.

This chain links TRBV7-9 with TRBJ2-5; possibly TRBD1 for D (6 bases). The CDR3 runs 15 residues. Trimming removed 4 bases at V and 2 bases at J, with 14 bases between. Germline loops: CDR1 SEHNR, CDR2 FQNEAQ (reference sequence). In nucleotides, the CDR3 is TGTGCCAGCAGCTATACAGGGTTGGGGCAAGAGACCCAGTACTTC. Translation gives CASSYTGLGQETQYF.

In this sample, this clone turned up once. The genes are TRBV6-5 and TRBJ2-2; perhaps TRBD1 as D (6 bases). The germline V and J ends were trimmed by 6 bases and 0 bases, with 11 bases remaining between them. The CDR3 extends over 15 amino acids. Germline assignment: CDR1 MNHEY and CDR2 SVGAGI. CDR3 bases: TGTGCCAGCAGCGGACAGCCGTCGAACACCGGGGAGCTGTTTTTT. The encoded protein is CASSGQPSNTGELFF.

The chain joins TRBV7-8 to TRBJ2-7, with 7 bases aligning to TRBD2. V gave up 4 bases and J gave up 3 bases; unmatched junction bases: 3. Germline-derived CDR1 and CDR2 are SGHVS and FQNEAQ. The length of the CDR3 is 13 residues. DNA for the CDR3: TGTGCCAGCAGCTCAAGCGGGGACTACGAGCAGTACTTC. Translating gives CASSSSGDYEQYF.

The chain combines TRBV29-1 with TRBJ1-2, with D hard to call. Germline CDR1 and CDR2: SQVTM and ANQGSEA. V was clipped by 6 bases and J by 2 bases, with 13 bases between them. The CDR3 covers 13 residues. In DNA form, the CDR3 reads TGCAGCGTCGAGCTCTACTCCAACTATGGCTACACCTTC. Amino acids: CSVELYSNYGYTF.

The chain couples TRBV10-3 to TRBJ2-1; D unresolved. Per the germline V gene, CDR1 is ENHRY and CDR2 is SYGVKD. The CDR3 contains 11 residues. Trimming pared 2 bases from V and 12 bases from J, leaving 8 bases between. CDR3 in DNA: TGTGCCATCAGTGAGGGCCCTTGGCAGTTCTTC. It specifies CAISEGPWQFF.

The CDR3 sequence is CASARTVRTFF. CDR3 nucleotides: TGTGCCAGCGCAAGGACAGTGCGGACTTTCTTT. The chain combines TRBV25-1 with TRBJ1-1; a possible D gene is TRBD1 (6 bases). Germline CDR1 reads MGHDK; CDR2 reads SYGVNS. CDR3 size: 11 residues. The V gene lost 8 bases and the J gene lost 12 bases, with 16 bases spanning the gap.

V is TRBV4-2 and J is TRBJ1-5; TRBD1 aligns across 11 bases. Germline lookup yields CDR1 LGHNA and CDR2 YNFKEQ. Trimming cost V 4 bases and J 6 bases; bases outside gene matches: 5. CDR3 length: 15 residues. The CDR3 coding sequence is TGTGCCAGCAGCCGCGGACAGGGGGCTGGTCAGCCCCAGCATTTT. This encodes CASSRGQGAGQPQHF.

V and J are TRBV3-1 (or the pseudogene TRBV3-2) and TRBJ1-2, with D possibly matching TRBD1 (6 bases). The V gene's germline CDR1 is LGHDT and CDR2 YNNKEL (reference sequence). The CDR3 loop spans 12 amino acids. V was shortened by 0 bases and J by 10 bases, with 9 bases between the two germline ends. CDR3 sequence: CASSQEGGHYTF. In DNA form, the CDR3 reads TGTGCCAGCAGCCAAGAAGGGGGTCACTACACCTTC.

The V call is TRBV6-6, the J call TRBJ1-5; 8 bases line up with TRBD1. V gave up 6 bases and J gave up 5 bases; unmatched junction bases: 3. Germline loops: CDR1 MNHNY, CDR2 SVGAGI (reference sequence). The length of the CDR3 is 13 residues. CDR3 bases: TGTGCCAGCAGCGGACAGGGAGATCAGCCCCAGCATTTT. It yields the protein CASSGQGDQPQHF.

The chain joins TRBV12-3 or TRBV12-4 to TRBJ1-2; D gene ambiguous. The CDR3 length is 11 residues. With 6 bases removed from V and 5 bases from J, the gap between germline ends came to 7 bases. CDR3 amino acids: CASSPGYGYTF. DNA for the CDR3: TGTGCCAGCAGCCCCGGTTATGGCTACACCTTC.

The chain is built from TRBV28 and TRBJ1-2, with 10 positions matching TRBD1. Germline CDR1 MDHEN, CDR2 SYDVKM. The CDR3 is 13 amino acids. V shed 6 bases, J shed 7 bases, and the junction held 5 bases outside the gene matches. This CDR3 reads CASRETGGSGYTF. Here the CDR3 DNA reads TGTGCCAGCAGGGAGACAGGGGGCAGTGGCTACACCTTC.

V is TRBV19 and J is TRBJ2-3, with 11 bases aligning to TRBD2. The CDR3 length is 15 residues. J was trimmed by 2 bases and V by 8 bases; bases with no gene match: 6. CDR1 LNHDA and CDR2 SQIVND come from the germline V gene (reference sequence). CDR3 sequence (DNA): TGTGCCAGTTCAGGGACTAGCGGATACACAGATACGCAGTATTTT. Residues: CASSGTSGYTDTQYF.